The rows below give T cell receptor beta chains drawn from one sample of a study of blood T cells in healthy people across ages. TCRdb re-derived calls from the 5' RACE reads in MiXCR, one entry per CDR3 protein. Of fewer than 950,000 distinct CDR3 sequences listed, roughly 50% are singletons. Sequenced material: blood. These receptors all come from a man at least 80 years old in good health. CDR3s include the opening cysteine and the closing phenylalanine or tryptophan. A D gene is named only where the DNA matches it firmly. Not all rows give a size; the values are once, few, many and, for expanded clones, a class.

TRBJ2-7,TRBD2,NA,TRBV20-1,TGCAGTGCTACCGATGTAGCGGGAGACTACGAGCAGTACTTC,CSATDVAGDYEQYF
TRBJ2-7,TRBD1,NA,TRBV6-5,TGTGCCAGCAAAGCAGGGGGTGGTCCCTACGAGCAGTACTTC,CASKAGGGPYEQYF
TRBJ2-5,TRBD2,few,TRBV7-2,TGTGCCAGCACCGGTCCCCTAACTAGCGGGCAAGAGACCCAGTACTTC,CASTGPLTSGQETQYF
TRBJ2-1,TRBD2,NA,TRBV6-4,TGTGCCAGCAGCGCAGGACTAGCGGGAACGAATGAGCAGTTCTTC,CASSAGLAGTNEQFF
TRBJ2-1,TRBD2,NA,TRBV7-2,TGTGCCAGCAGCTTAGCGACTAGCGGGAGAGGGGCTAATGAGCAGTTCTTC,CASSLATSGRGANEQFF
TRBJ2-7,TRBD2,few,TRBV7-2,TGTGCCAGCAGCTTGAGCGGGAGGCTGTACGAGCAGTACTTC,CASSLSGRLYEQYF
TRBJ2-7,NA,NA,TRBV28,TGTGCCAGCAACACCGGGCGGCAGCCGACCTACGAGCAGTACTTC,CASNTGRQPTYEQYF
TRBJ2-3,NA,NA,TRBV5-1,TGCGCCAGCAGCACAGGATCGGGCACAGATACGCAGTATTTT,CASSTGSGTDTQYF
TRBJ2-6,NA,many,TRBV5-1,TGCGCCAGCAGCTTGGCCGGTAGCACCGCCTCTGGGGCCAACGTCCTGACTTTC,CASSLAGSTASGANVLTF
TRBJ2-5,TRBD1,NA,TRBV3-1,TGTGCCAGCAGCCAAGGACAGGGGGCTTACAATGAGCAGTACTTC,CASSQGQGAYNEQYF
TRBJ1-2,NA,few,TRBV6-5,TGTGCCAGCAGTCGAACTTCCAAACTCTCTGGCTACACCTTC,CASSRTSKLSGYTF
TRBJ2-7,TRBD1,NA,TRBV7-3,TGTGCCAGCACCGACGGACTCGACAGGGGTACCGACGAGCAGTACTTC,CASTDGLDRGTDEQYF
TRBJ2-1,NA,few,TRBV29-1,TGCAGCGCTGGGGCAGGCTACAATGAGCAGTTCTTC,CSAGAGYNEQFF
TRBJ2-3,NA,NA,TRBV6-5,TGTGCCAGCAGTTATACTAAGGACAGATACGCGTATTTT,CASSYTKDRYAYF
TRBJ2-7,NA,many,TRBV2,TGTGCCAGCAGTGAAGGGTGGGGCTACGAGCAGTACTTC,CASSEGWGYEQYF
TRBJ2-3,TRBD2,NA,TRBV29-1,TGCAGCGTTGTCGGGACTAGAGGCACAGATACGCAGTATTTT,CSVVGTRGTDTQYF
TRBJ1-2,TRBD1,NA,TRBV12-3/TRBV12-4,TGTGCCAGCAACCCCGGGACAGGGGAAGGCTATGGCTACACCTTC,CASNPGTGEGYGYTF
TRBJ2-1,NA,NA,TRBV4-1,TGCGCCAGCAGCCAACGGGAGCGCTACAATGAGCAGTTCTTC,CASSQRERYNEQFF
TRBJ2-7,TRBD1,few,TRBV4-2,TGTGCCAGCAGCCAAGGACAGGGGTATCCCTACGAGCAGTACTTC,CASSQGQGYPYEQYF
TRBJ2-5,NA,NA,TRBV20-1,TGCAGTGCTACTGATCAGGGGCTCGGGGAGACCCAGTACTTC,CSATDQGLGETQYF
TRBJ1-4,TRBD1,NA,TRBV28,TGTGCCAGCAGGCCGGACAGGGAGCGAGAAAAACTGTTTTTT,CASRPDREREKLFF
TRBJ2-3,NA,NA,TRBV12-3/TRBV12-4,TGTGCCAGCAGCCCCGTTGGGGTATTCACAGATACGCAGTATTTT,CASSPVGVFTDTQYF
TRBJ2-7,NA,NA,TRBV28,TGTGCCAGCAGTTCCGTCAACTACGAGCAGTACTTC,CASSSVNYEQYF
TRBJ1-2,NA,NA,TRBV27,TGTGCCAGGCGTGGGGGGGAAACCTATGGCTACACCTTC,CARRGGETYGYTF
TRBJ2-7,NA,few,TRBV20-1,TGCAGTGCTAGTCGGAGGGCCAGAGACGAGCAGTACTTC,CSASRRARDEQYF
TRBJ1-2,TRBD1,NA,TRBV27,TGTGCCGTACAGGGGACAGGGGGGTATGGCTACACCTTC,CAVQGTGGYGYTF
TRBJ2-2,NA,NA,TRBV5-1,TGCGCCAGCAGCTTGGAAGGCAGCACCGGGGAGCTGTTTTTT,CASSLEGSTGELFF
TRBJ2-2,TRBD1,NA,TRBV6-1,TGTGCCAGCAGTGAAACTTTGGACAGGGTTGGCACCGGGGAGCTGTTTTTT,CASSETLDRVGTGELFF
TRBJ2-7,NA,NA,TRBV20-1,TGCAGTGCTCAAGAAGGGTTAATCTCCTACAATGAGCAGTACTTC,CSAQEGLISYNEQYF
TRBJ1-2,TRBD1,NA,TRBV28,TGTGCCAGCCTAGGGGGCAGCCCCACCTATGGCTACACCTTC,CASLGGSPTYGYTF
TRBJ2-2,NA,NA,TRBV6-5,TGTGCCAGCAGTCAGTCGGGGACCGGGGAGCTGTTTTTT,CASSQSGTGELFF
TRBJ1-4,NA,NA,TRBV29-1,TGCAGCGTTGAAGTAGGGTCCGAGGAAAAACTGTTTTTT,CSVEVGSEEKLFF
TRBJ1-2,NA,NA,TRBV30,TGTGCCTGGACAGACCTACTATGGAGGTACACCTTC,CAWTDLLWRYTF
TRBJ2-7,NA,few,TRBV7-9,TGTGCCAGCAGCTTAGCGGTAACGGGCGAGCAGTACTTC,CASSLAVTGEQYF
TRBJ2-1,TRBD1,NA,TRBV27,TGTGCCAGCAGTACCCGGGACAGTAAGAGAGAGATCAATGAGCAGTTCTTC,CASSTRDSKREINEQFF
TRBJ1-2,NA,NA,TRBV20-1,TGCAGTGCTAGAGAACCCACCGGGGACACTAACTATGGCTACACCTTC,CSAREPTGDTNYGYTF
TRBJ1-2,NA,many,TRBV20-1,TGCAGTGCTACTTCCCCAGGCTTTGATGGCTACACCTTC,CSATSPGFDGYTF
TRBJ2-1,TRBD2,NA,TRBV29-1,TGCAGCGTTGAAACCGGGACTAGCGGAAATGAGCAGTTCTTC,CSVETGTSGNEQFF
TRBJ2-1,TRBD2,NA,TRBV9,TGTGCCAGCAGCGTAGACCCGCGGGGGGGCTACAATGAGCAGTTCTTC,CASSVDPRGGYNEQFF
TRBJ1-4,TRBD1,once,TRBV29-1,TGCAGCGTTGCCCTGGGACAGACAAATGAAAAACTGTTTTTT,CSVALGQTNEKLFF
TRBJ2-7,TRBD1,NA,TRBV18,TGTGCCAGCTCACCCTTGACCGGGACAGGGGGCTCGGAGCAGTACTTC,CASSPLTGTGGSEQYF
TRBJ2-7,TRBD2,NA,TRBV6-6,TGTGCCAGCAAAACTAGCGTCAACTCCTACGAGCAGTACTTC,CASKTSVNSYEQYF
TRBJ2-1,NA,NA,TRBV27,TGTGCCAGCAGTTTATTCCCAGGGCCGACGGTAGGGGCGACAATCAATGAGCAGTTCTTC,CASSLFPGPTVGATINEQFF
TRBJ2-3,NA,few,TRBV14,TGTGCCAGCAGCCTCACGATTGCAGATACGCAGTATTTT,CASSLTIADTQYF
TRBJ1-1,NA,NA,TRBV20-1,TGCAGTGCTAGAACTACCAAGACTCCGGCTTTCTTT,CSARTTKTPAFF
TRBJ2-1,TRBD1,NA,TRBV29-1,TGCAGCGATCGGACAGGGGGCGGGTTTGAGCAGTTCTTC,CSDRTGGGFEQFF
TRBJ2-5,NA,NA,TRBV30,TGTGCCTGGGTCGGGGGTAAAGAGACCCAGTACTTC,CAWVGGKETQYF
TRBJ2-7,TRBD2,few,TRBV29-1,TGCAGCGTTGGAGGACTAGCGGGAGTCCACGAGCAGTACTTC,CSVGGLAGVHEQYF
TRBJ2-1,NA,NA,TRBV12-3/TRBV12-4,TGTGCCAGCAGTTTAGCTGGGAGTAATGAGCAGTTCTTC,CASSLAGSNEQFF
TRBJ2-5,TRBD2,NA,TRBV20-1,TGCAGTGCAACGAGCGGGAGGGCTCCGCGGGAGACCCAGTACTTC,CSATSGRAPRETQYF
TRBJ2-5,TRBD2,NA,TRBV29-1,TGCAGCGTTGAAGCGTCGGGACTAGCCGGAGTCGATGAGCAGTACTTC,CSVEASGLAGVDEQYF
TRBJ2-7,TRBD1,few,TRBV10-3,TGTGCCATCAGCCGGGGACAGTCCTACGAGCAGTACTTC,CAISRGQSYEQYF
TRBJ2-6,NA,many,TRBV3-1,TGTGCCAGCAGCCGACAGCCTACCTCCTCTGGGGCCAACGTCCTGACTTTC,CASSRQPTSSGANVLTF
TRBJ2-7,TRBD1,NA,TRBV20-1,TGCAGTGCTAGAGTCCGGGACAGCTTCTACGAGCAGTACTTC,CSARVRDSFYEQYF
TRBJ2-1,TRBD2,NA,TRBV18,TGTGCCAGCTCACCTCTCCCAGCGGGAGGGCCTTCCTACAATGAGCAGTTCTTC,CASSPLPAGGPSYNEQFF
TRBJ2-5,TRBD2,once,TRBV12-3/TRBV12-4,TGTGCCGGCAGTTTGGGGACTAGCGGGTACTTC,CAGSLGTSGYF
TRBJ2-5,NA,NA,TRBV29-1,TGCAGCGTTGTCGGGCAAGAGACCCAGTACTTC,CSVVGQETQYF
TRBJ1-1,NA,few,TRBV7-2,TGTGCCAGCAGCCTCTACTCTGGGGCTGCTTTCTTT,CASSLYSGAAFF
TRBJ1-4,TRBD1,once,TRBV6-1,TGTGCCAGCAGTCCGGACAGGGTTCCTAATGAAAAACTGTTTTTT,CASSPDRVPNEKLFF
TRBJ1-4,NA,NA,TRBV30,TGTGCCTGGAGTGTTGATGGGAATGAAAAACTGTTTTTT,CAWSVDGNEKLFF